One and the same sample provided the 27 T cell receptor beta chains below, sequenced in a study of human T cells and chemical hapten exposure. TCRdb reanalysed the RACE reads using MiXCR and keeps one entry per CDR3 protein. The sample lists roughly 40,000 distinct CDR3 sequences; roughly an eighth were seen once. Time point in this sample: pre-sensitization, week 0. Sample treatment: therapeutic diphenylcyclopropenone sensitization with weekly scalp DPC. Material: whole blood, obtained in connection with sensitization to the hapten diphenylcyclopropenone (DPC). The receptors derive from a woman in her twenties or thirties with alopecia areata. Some clones in this sample may be carry-over from other donors' samples.

This clonotype was counted between two and nine times. This rearrangement joins TRBV12-3 or TRBV12-4 to TRBJ2-6; 8 nucleotides agree with TRBD1. This CDR3 has 19 amino acids. Trimming cost V 7 bases and J 0 bases; bases outside gene matches: 14. CDR3 nucleotides: TGTGCCAGCACCTCCATGGGGCAGGGGGCCTACTCTGGGGCCAACGTCCTGACTTTC. It is translated as CASTSMGQGAYSGANVLTF.

This clonotype was seen repeatedly, ten times or more. V and J are TRBV7-6 and TRBJ2-4; D possibly corresponds to TRBD2 (6 bases). CDR3 length equals 14 residues. Germline loops: CDR1 SGHVS, CDR2 FNYEAQ. The V gene lost 0 bases and the J gene lost 8 bases, with 11 bases spanning the gap. The CDR3 DNA reads TGTGCCAGCAGCTTAGCGGGAGGAGGGGACATTCAGTACTTC. Encoded protein: CASSLAGGGDIQYF.

This clonotype was observed at least ten times. The chain joins TRBV7-9 to TRBJ2-7; either TRBD1 or TRBD2 may supply D (5 bases each). Germline V CDR1 and CDR2: SEHNR, FQNEAQ (reference sequence). Trimming stripped 5 bases from V and 0 bases from J, with 17 bases between. CDR3 length equals 16 residues. CDR3 amino acids: CASSGRGVGLSYEQYF. In DNA form, the CDR3 reads TGTGCCAGCAGCGGAAGGGGTGTCGGACTCTCCTACGAGCAGTACTTC.

This clonotype was seen at least ten times. This chain uses TRBV30 with TRBJ1-3, with D unresolved. Trimming stripped 3 bases from V and 9 bases from J, with 15 bases between. CDR1 and CDR2 from the germline V gene are GTSNPN and SVGIG (reference sequence). This CDR3 is 13 amino acids long. The CDR3 sequence is CAWRATIGPTIYF. DNA of the CDR3: TGTGCCTGGAGGGCCACGATTGGGCCCACCATATATTTT.

This clonotype was recorded once. A much larger clone lies a single base off, so this may be a read error. The J gene is TRBJ2-5, the V gene TRBV5-1; TRBD1 matches at 7 bases. The CDR3 covers 14 residues. Per the germline V gene, CDR1 is SGHRS and CDR2 is YFSETQ. V lost 6 bases, J lost 5 bases, and 10 bases stayed unmatched. CDR3 residues: CASNRRQGDETQYF. As DNA, the CDR3 is TGCGCCAGCAACCGCCGACAGGGCGACGAGACCCAGTACTTC.

Ten or more counts support this clonotype. The chain is built from TRBV20-1 and TRBJ1-3; the D is unclear. Per the germline V gene, CDR1 is DFQATT and CDR2 is SNEGSKA (reference sequence). V shed 5 bases and J shed 2 bases, with 10 bases lying between them. This CDR3 region has 13 residues. As DNA, the CDR3 is TGCAGTGCTCTCGAAATAGCTGGAAACACCATATATTTT. Translating it yields CSALEIAGNTIYF.

The chain uses TRBV2 and TRBJ1-4; 8 positions agree with TRBD1. CDR1 and CDR2 (germline): SNHLY, FYNNEI. The CDR3 length is 14 residues. After removal of 4 bases from V and 8 bases from J, the junction contained 6 bases not matched to a gene. CDR3 in amino acids: CASSGTGRPEKLFF. The CDR3 region has the DNA TGTGCCAGCAGTGGGACAGGGCGGCCCGAAAAACTGTTTTTT. Variable domain in full (rest from reference TRBV2 and TRBJ1-4): EPEVTQTPSHQVTQMGQEVILRCVPISNHLYFYWYRQILGQKVEFLVSFYNNEISEKSEIFDDQFSVERPDGSNFTLKIRSTKLEDSAMYFCASSGTGRPEKLFFGSGTQLSVL.

In its sample, this clonotype was seen many times. The CDR3 loop reads CASSLERNTEAFF. In nucleotides, the CDR3 is TGTGCCAGCAGTCTGGAGAGGAACACTGAAGCTTTCTTT. The chain recombines TRBV7-9 with TRBJ1-1, with D hard to call. CDR3 size: 13 residues. The germline V and J ends were trimmed by 6 bases and 1 base, with 9 bases remaining between them. Germline V gene sequence: CDR1 SEHNR, CDR2 FQNEAQ (reference sequence).

This clonotype appeared many times. Here the CDR3 reads CSARTRGNTEAFF. The CDR3 region has the DNA TGCAGTGCTAGGACCAGGGGGAACACTGAAGCTTTCTTT. The gene calls are TRBV20-1 and TRBJ1-1, with TRBD1 as a possible D gene (6 bases). CDR1 and CDR2 (germline): DFQATT, SNEGSKA (reference sequence). V shed 3 bases and J shed 1 base, with 9 bases lying between them. This CDR3 is 13 amino acids long.

This clonotype came up many times. The chain is built from TRBV7-3 and TRBJ2-1; 8 positions match TRBD2. The CDR3 has 17 amino acids. The germline V gene encodes CDR1 SGHTA and CDR2 FQGTGA. The V gene end was trimmed by 3 bases and the J gene end by 10 bases; junction bases not matched to a gene: 17. The CDR3 reads CASSFGPGLGAMEEQFF. DNA for the CDR3: TGTGCCAGCAGCTTTGGGCCGGGACTAGGGGCTATGGAGGAGCAGTTCTTC.

The V and J genes are TRBV29-1 and TRBJ2-5; D not resolved. The germline CDR1 and CDR2 sequences are SQVTM and ANQGSEA. V was trimmed by 5 bases and J by 2 bases, leaving 9 bases between them. The CDR3 loop spans 12 amino acids. The CDR3 loop is CSVRRQQETQYF. DNA for the CDR3: TGCAGCGTTAGACGGCAACAAGAGACCCAGTACTTC.

The chain couples TRBV9 to TRBJ2-3; D is ambiguous. The CDR3 runs to 13 residues. Per the germline V gene, CDR1 is SGDLS and CDR2 is YYNGEE. V lost 7 bases, J lost 2 bases, and 11 bases lay in between. In DNA form, the CDR3 reads TGTGCCAGCTCTCTTACAACCACAGATACGCAGTATTTT. Translating it yields CASSLTTTDTQYF.

V usage is TRBV4-2 and J usage is TRBJ2-7, with 11 bases matching TRBD2. Germline V CDR1 and CDR2: LGHNA, YNFKEQ. The CDR3 runs 15 residues. Losses at the gene ends were 0 bases for V and 3 bases for J; bases not matched to a gene: 1. The CDR3 DNA sequence: TGTGCCAGCAGCCAAGAGGGGACTAGCGGCTACGAGCAGTACTTC. This encodes CASSQEGTSGYEQYF.

The rearrangement links TRBV19 to TRBJ1-5; D may be TRBD1 (6 bases). Germline V gene lookup returns CDR1 LNHDA and CDR2 SQIVND (reference sequence). V lost 3 bases and J lost 5, with 8 bases in between. The CDR3 spans 13 residues. CDR3 loop: CASSIEGDQPQHF. For the CDR3, the DNA is TGTGCCAGTAGTATTGAGGGGGATCAGCCCCAGCATTTT. The complete variable domain, with remaining parts taken from reference TRBV19 and TRBJ1-5, reads DGGITQSPKYLFRKEGQNVTLSCEQNLNHDAMYWYRQDPGQGLRLIYYSQIVNDFQKGDIAEGYSVSREKKESFPLTVTSAQKNPTAFYLCASSIEGDQPQHFGDGTRLSIL.

The gene calls are TRBV7-2 and TRBJ2-7, with unresolved D. Trimming shortened V by 5 bases and J by 3 bases, and 11 bases separated the two germline ends. The V gene's germline CDR1 is SGHTA and CDR2 FQGNSA. The CDR3 is 13 amino acids. Here the CDR3 DNA reads TGTGCCAGCAGCATCCAGTCTAGCTACGAGCAGTACTTC. This encodes CASSIQSSYEQYF.

This clonotype showed up just a few times. This chain links TRBV6-1 with TRBJ1-5; D may be TRBD1 (6 bases). The CDR3 consists of 14 residues. Germline CDR1 is MNHNS and CDR2 is SASEGT. Trimming removed 6 bases at V and 1 base at J, with 10 bases between. The DNA of the CDR3 is TGTGCCAGCAGGTCGGACAGAAGCAATCAGCCCCAGCATTTT. Translation: CASRSDRSNQPQHF.

About this clonotype itself: This may be a read error, as it is one base from a much larger clone. Because it lacks the conserved phenylalanine or tryptophan at the end, this CDR3 is likely a read error. This rearrangement joins TRBV7-9 to TRBJ2-5, with unresolved D. CDR3 length: 12 amino acids. Per germline, CDR1 SEHNR and CDR2 FQNEAQ (reference sequence). For the CDR3, the DNA is TGTGCCAGCAGCGCCCAGCCAGAGGCCCAGTACTAC. Protein product: CASSAQPEAQYY.

This clonotype was found a few times. This rearrangement joins TRBV18 to TRBJ1-2; no firm D call. The germline CDR1 and CDR2 sequences are KGHSH and LQKENI. This CDR3 comprises 13 residues. V was clipped by 3 bases and J by 4 bases, with 9 bases between them. The CDR3 DNA sequence: TGTGCCAGCTCACCGGAAAAGACCTATGGCTACACCTTC. As protein: CASSPEKTYGYTF.

The genes are TRBV18 and TRBJ1-2, with 8 bases lining up with TRBD1. Germline CDR1 reads KGHSH; CDR2 reads LQKENI. CDR3 length equals 13 residues. Trimming at V came to 3 bases and at J to 6 bases, leaving 3 bases not matched to a gene. The CDR3 DNA follows: TGTGCCAGCTCACCGCAGGGGGCCGATGGCTACACCTTC. It encodes CASSPQGADGYTF.

This clonotype was picked up a small number of times. The chain has TRBV7-8 and TRBJ1-6; D gene ambiguous. CDR1 is SGHVS, CDR2 FQNEAQ, per germline. V dropped 5 bases and J dropped 8 bases, with 10 bases sitting between them. The CDR3 consists of 13 residues. The CDR3 sequence: CASSPWMDSPLHF. CDR3 nucleotide sequence: TGTGCCAGCAGCCCCTGGATGGATTCACCCCTCCACTTT.

This chain connects TRBV20-1 to TRBJ2-7; TRBD1 matches at 8 bases. CDR3 length: 15 residues. CDR1 DFQATT and CDR2 SNEGSKA come from the germline V gene (reference sequence). The V and J ends lost 0 bases and 5 bases, in that order; junction bases with no gene match: 9. This CDR3 is CSARDRQGFGDEQYF. The DNA for the CDR3 is TGCAGTGCTAGAGATAGACAGGGGTTCGGAGACGAGCAGTACTTC.

This clonotype was seen ten or more times. The chain carries TRBV18 and TRBJ2-7; D possibly matches TRBD1 or TRBD2 (5 bases each). This CDR3 is built from 15 residues. V lost 0 bases and J lost 0, with 9 bases in between. The germline CDR1 and CDR2 sequences are KGHSH and LQKENI. The CDR3 DNA is TGTGCCAGCTCACCACCGGGGGTTGGCTCCTACGAGCAGTACTTC. Protein sequence: CASSPPGVGSYEQYF.

This clonotype was recorded at least ten times. The chain has TRBV10-1 and TRBJ2-4, with 12 positions matching TRBD2. In germline, CDR1 is WNHNN, CDR2 SYGVQD (reference sequence). The CDR3 covers 16 residues. The J segment lost 5 bases and the V segment lost 6 bases, leaving 8 bases of the junction unmatched. Here the CDR3 reads CASRMPSGRAENIQYF. CDR3 coding DNA: TGCGCCAGCAGAATGCCTAGCGGGAGGGCCGAAAACATTCAGTACTTC.

The chain carries TRBV19 and TRBJ2-1, with D possibly matching TRBD2 (5 bases). Germline assignment: CDR1 LNHDA and CDR2 SQIVND (reference sequence). Trimming pared 4 bases from V and 6 bases from J, leaving 22 bases between. CDR3 length equals 17 residues. CDR3 protein: CASSTPGGAPTSNEQFF. CDR3 bases: TGTGCCAGTAGTACCCCCGGAGGAGCGCCCACCAGCAATGAGCAGTTCTTC.

The V call is TRBV18, the J call TRBJ2-3; D may be TRBD2 (5 bases). From germline, CDR1 is KGHSH and CDR2 LQKENI. This CDR3 contains 14 residues. The V end lost 3 bases, the J end lost 4 bases, and 11 bases lay between the germline ends. For the CDR3, the DNA is TGTGCCAGCTCACCTGCCGGAGGACCAGATACGCAGTATTTT. This translates into CASSPAGGPDTQYF.

The rearrangement joins TRBV7-2 to TRBJ2-7; 9 nucleotides match TRBD1. From germline, CDR1 is SGHTA and CDR2 FQGNSA. V lost 1 base, J lost 1 base, and 2 bases stayed unmatched. The CDR3 is made up of 15 amino acids. The CDR3 loop is CASSLGGTGSYEQYF. CDR3 bases: TGTGCCAGCAGCTTAGGAGGGACAGGGTCCTACGAGCAGTACTTC.

The rearrangement links TRBV18 to TRBJ1-2, with D perhaps TRBD1 (5 bases). From germline, CDR1 is KGHSH and CDR2 LQKENI. The CDR3 has 13 amino acids. V was trimmed by 6 bases and J by 7 bases, leaving 15 bases between them. CDR3: CASSLRGRGGYTF. The DNA for the CDR3 is TGTGCCAGCTCCCTAAGGGGCCGCGGTGGCTACACCTTC.